This is a list of T cell receptor beta chains from one sample in a study of beta chain features in type 1 diabetes. Repertoires were generated with immunoSEQ multiplex PCR, while TCRdb's copy carries only in-frame clones and drops some. The sample has over 200,000 clones, about a tenth seen once. Sequencing used naive CD4+ T cells from blood. Receptors were obtained from a man younger than 45 with type 1 diabetes. Both conserved end residues are part of each CDR3. The D gene is left open where the match is weak. The size field is filled for only some rows; it gives once, few, many or a size class.

v_gene	d_gene	j_gene	abundance	CDR3nt	CDR3aa
TRBV4-3	NA	TRBJ2-7	few	TGCGCCAGCAGCCAAGAGGTTAGCGGGACAGGGTGGTACGAGCAGTACTTC	CASSQEVSGTGWYEQYF
TRBV18	NA	TRBJ1-2	NA	TGTGCCAGCTCACCATCCCAGATTGATGGCTACACCTTC	CASSPSQIDGYTF
TRBV5-4	NA	TRBJ1-6	few	TGTGCCAGCAGCCAGAATGGGGGGAGGGATTCACCCCTCCACTTT	CASSQNGGRDSPLHF
TRBV4-2	TRBD2	TRBJ2-7	NA	TGTGCCAGCAGCCAAGATCGGCGGGGGAACGAGCAGTACTTC	CASSQDRRGNEQYF
TRBV5-4	NA	TRBJ1-2	NA	TGTGCCAGCAGCTTGGGGTTGGGGGGGCGAGGCTACACCTTC	CASSLGLGGRGYTF
TRBV5-4	NA	TRBJ2-7	NA	TGTGCCAGCAGCCTGGGAGGAGTTTGGGGGGCCTACGAGCAGTACTTC	CASSLGGVWGAYEQYF
TRBV5-1	NA	TRBJ2-2	NA	TGCGCCAGCAGCTTGGAACCCCAGGGGAGCAACACCGGGGAGCTGTTTTTT	CASSLEPQGSNTGELFF
TRBV9	TRBD1	TRBJ1-1	few	TGTGCCAGCAGCGGAGGACAGGGGGCGCCCACTGAAGCTTTCTTT	CASSGGQGAPTEAFF
TRBV4-1	NA	TRBJ2-5	NA	TGCGCCAGCAGCCAAGACAGGGCATACCAAGAGACCCAGTACTTC	CASSQDRAYQETQYF
TRBV11-2	NA	TRBJ1-2	few	TGTGCCAGCGCGCGGCAGGGCGAGTCAGGCTACACCTTC	CASARQGESGYTF
TRBV9	TRBD2	TRBJ2-3	NA	TGTGCCAGCAGCGTAGAGCTAGCGGGGGGCGTGAATACGCAGTATTTT	CASSVELAGGVNTQYF
TRBV7-3	TRBD2	TRBJ2-1	NA	TGTGCCAGCAGCCTTACTAGCGGGGGCTACAATGAGCAGTTCTTC	CASSLTSGGYNEQFF
TRBV4-3	NA	TRBJ1-6	few	TGCGCCAGCAGCCAAGCCAGGACAAATTCACCCCTCCACTTT	CASSQARTNSPLHF
TRBV30	NA	TRBJ2-3	NA	TGCGCCCTAGCGAGCACAGATACGCAGTATTTT	CALASTDTQYF